This T cell receptor (beta chain) was profiled in a study of shared clonotypes between healthy human individuals. Study at large: Donors, aged 18 to 49, were a couple of women and three men. Plates per donor: three CD4 naive, three CD4 memory, two CD8 naive, one CD8 memory.

Trimming cost V 5 bases and J 6 bases, with 7 bases left between them. The germline gives CDR1 MNHNY, CDR2 SVGAGI (reference sequence). CDR3 length: 12 amino acids. Sequencing was performed with immunoSEQ multiplex PCR; in TCRdb, only in-frame clones are kept and a portion is missing. The table has around 1,000,000 clones, about 80% seen once; the top ten hold approximately 0.95%. Participating donors were healthy, HIV-negative adults free of recent acute infections or vaccinations. This chain links TRBV6-6 with TRBJ1-4, with D maybe TRBD1 (6 bases). The TCR sequence derives from a man aged 18 to 35 in good health. Some clones in this sample may be carry-over from other donors' samples. Input material: memory CD4+ T cells from PBMCs. The subset here: CD45RA-negative fraction. The CDR3 nucleotides read TGTGCCAGCAGTCGGGGGCATGAAAAACTGTTTTTT. Its translation: CASSRGHEKLFF.